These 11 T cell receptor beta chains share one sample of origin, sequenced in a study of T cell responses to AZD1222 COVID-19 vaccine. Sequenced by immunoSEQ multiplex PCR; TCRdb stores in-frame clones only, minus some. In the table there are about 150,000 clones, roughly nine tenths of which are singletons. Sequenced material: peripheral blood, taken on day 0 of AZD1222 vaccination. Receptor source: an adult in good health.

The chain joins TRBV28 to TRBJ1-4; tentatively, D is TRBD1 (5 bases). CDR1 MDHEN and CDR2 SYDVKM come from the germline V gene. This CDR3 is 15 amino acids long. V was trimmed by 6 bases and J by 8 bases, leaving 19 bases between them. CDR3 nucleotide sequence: TGTGCCAGCAGCCTTACCCAGGGTATCAACGAAAAACTGTTTTTT. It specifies CASSLTQGINEKLFF.

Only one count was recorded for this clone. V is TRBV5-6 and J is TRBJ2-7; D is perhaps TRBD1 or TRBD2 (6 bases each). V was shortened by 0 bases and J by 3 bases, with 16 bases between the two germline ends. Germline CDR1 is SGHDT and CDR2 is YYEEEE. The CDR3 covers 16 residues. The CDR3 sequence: CASSLEWAQGLYEQYF. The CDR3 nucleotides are TGTGCCAGCAGCTTGGAGTGGGCACAGGGACTCTACGAGCAGTACTTC. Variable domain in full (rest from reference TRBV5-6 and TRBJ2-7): DAGVTQSPTHLIKTRGQQVTLRCSPKSGHDTVSWYQQALGQGPQFIFQYYEEEERQRGNFPDRFSGHQFPNYSSELNVNALLLGDSALYLCASSLEWAQGLYEQYFGPGTRLTVT.

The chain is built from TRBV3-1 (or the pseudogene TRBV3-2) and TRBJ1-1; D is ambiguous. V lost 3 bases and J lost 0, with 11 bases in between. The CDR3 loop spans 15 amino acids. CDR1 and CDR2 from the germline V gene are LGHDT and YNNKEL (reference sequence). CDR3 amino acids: CASSQSHKMNTEAFF. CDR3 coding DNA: TGTGCCAGCAGCCAGTCCCACAAAATGAACACTGAAGCTTTCTTT.

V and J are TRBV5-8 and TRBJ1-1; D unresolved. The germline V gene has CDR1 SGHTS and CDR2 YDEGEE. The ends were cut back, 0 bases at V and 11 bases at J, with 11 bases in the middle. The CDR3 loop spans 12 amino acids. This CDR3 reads CASSLVVLSAFF. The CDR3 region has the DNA TGTGCCAGCAGCTTGGTGGTACTCTCGGCTTTCTTT.

Here the CDR3 reads CASSQGLAGQPSRETQYF. The CDR3 DNA reads as TGTGCCAGCAGCCAAGGACTAGCGGGTCAACCCTCTCGAGAGACCCAGTACTTC. The chain recombines TRBV3-1 (or the pseudogene TRBV3-2) with TRBJ2-5, with 10 positions matching TRBD2. The germline V gene has CDR1 LGHDT and CDR2 YNNKEL (reference sequence). V shed 1 base and J 4 bases; nucleotides not matched to a gene: 12. The CDR3 loop spans 18 amino acids.

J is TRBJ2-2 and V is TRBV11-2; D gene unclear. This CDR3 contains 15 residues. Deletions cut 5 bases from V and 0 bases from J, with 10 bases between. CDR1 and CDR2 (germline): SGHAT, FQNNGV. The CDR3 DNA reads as TGTGCCAGCAGCACGGACGGTACGAACACCGGGGAGCTGTTTTTT. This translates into CASSTDGTNTGELFF.

The CDR3 reads CATSREGNEQYF. The CDR3 nucleotides read TGTGCCACCAGCAGAGAAGGAAACGAGCAGTACTTC. J is TRBJ2-7 and V is TRBV15; the D is unclear. Between the trimmed V and J ends, which lost 0 bases and 5 bases, there was a span of 5 bases. CDR3 length: 12 amino acids. Per the germline V gene, CDR1 is LNHNV and CDR2 is YYDKDF (reference sequence).

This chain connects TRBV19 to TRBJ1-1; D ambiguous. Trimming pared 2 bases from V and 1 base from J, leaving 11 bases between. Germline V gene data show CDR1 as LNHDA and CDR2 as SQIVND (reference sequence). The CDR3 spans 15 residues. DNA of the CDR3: TGTGCCAGTAGTATATTCCCCCTAGGGAACACTGAAGCTTTCTTT. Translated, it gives CASSIFPLGNTEAFF.

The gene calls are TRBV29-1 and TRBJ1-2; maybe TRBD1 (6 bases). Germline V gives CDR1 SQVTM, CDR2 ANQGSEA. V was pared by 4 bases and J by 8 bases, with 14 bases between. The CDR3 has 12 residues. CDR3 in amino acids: CSVGGGRKGYTF. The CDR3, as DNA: TGCAGCGTTGGAGGGGGGCGGAAGGGCTACACCTTC.

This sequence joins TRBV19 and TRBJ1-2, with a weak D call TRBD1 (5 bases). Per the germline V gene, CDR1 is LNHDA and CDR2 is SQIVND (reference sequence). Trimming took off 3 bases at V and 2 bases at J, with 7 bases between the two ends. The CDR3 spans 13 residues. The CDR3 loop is CASSIRGNYGYTF. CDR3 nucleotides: TGTGCCAGTAGTATTCGGGGGAACTATGGCTACACCTTC.

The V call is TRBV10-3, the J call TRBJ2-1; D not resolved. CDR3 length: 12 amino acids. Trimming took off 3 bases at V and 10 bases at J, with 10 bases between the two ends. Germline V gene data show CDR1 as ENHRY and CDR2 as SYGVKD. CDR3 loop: CAISDGGNEQFF. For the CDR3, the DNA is TGTGCCATCAGTGACGGTGGGAACGAGCAGTTCTTC.